This TCR beta chain was sequenced during a study of CD8+ T cells in alopecia areata. About the study: Tofacitinib administration persisted for 6 to 18 months, succeeded by 6 months off drug. Study-wide points: Tissue-resident alphabeta T cells belonging to normal skin likewise get sequenced within scalp specimens.

In alopecia areata patients, both lesional scalp punch biopsies and peripheral blood were collected. A FACSAria was used to sort CD4+ and CD8+ T cells. These cells came from PBMCs. A word on this clone: Its antigen is as yet unknown.

Extraction of RNA preceded its reverse transcription into cDNA, which served as the sequencing template. The protocol was immunoSEQ multiplex PCR, while the TCRdb copy is restricted to in-frame clones and leaves out a portion. The table shows around 140,000 clones, with around 49% occurring only once. The TCR comes from a human donor with alopecia areata. Source: CD8+ T cells sorted from blood, taken at week 0.

CDR3 sequence reads: CATAGAGELFF. In nucleotides, the CDR3 is TGTGCCACCGCGGGGGCCGGGGAGCTGTTTTTT. The chain carries TRBV15 and TRBJ2-2; 7 bases are a match to TRBD2. There are 11 residues in the CDR3. V shed 8 bases and J 6 bases; nucleotides not matched to a gene: 0. Looked up from germline, CDR1 is LNHNV and CDR2 is YYDKDF (reference sequence).